Shown below are 24 T cell receptor beta chains from a single sample sequenced in a study of T cell changes during pregnancy in multiple sclerosis. Clones were sequenced by immunoSEQ multiplex PCR, and TCRdb holds only the in-frame ones, with some missing. The repertoire holds approximately 100,000 clones, with roughly 93% as singletons. Source: peripheral blood, taken after pregnancy. These receptors came from a female donor with multiple sclerosis, enrolled in a pregnancy study.

The chain carries TRBV15 and TRBJ2-7, with 10 bases lining up with TRBD1. The germline gives CDR1 LNHNV, CDR2 YYDKDF (reference sequence). Trimming at V came to 4 bases and at J to 4 bases, leaving 7 bases not matched to a gene. This CDR3 has 15 amino acids. CDR3 DNA: TGTGCCACCAGCAAAGAAACGGGACAGGGGTACGAGCAGTACTTC. It translates to CATSKETGQGYEQYF.

V gene TRBV28 combines with J gene TRBJ2-7; possible D gene TRBD2, 6 bases. V lost 5 bases to trimming and J lost 2 bases, with 16 bases between them. There are 15 residues in the CDR3. Germline CDR1 and CDR2: MDHEN and SYDVKM. This chain's CDR3 is CASSTSGGITYEQYF. Written as DNA, the CDR3 is TGTGCCAGCAGTACGTCTGGAGGGATCACCTACGAGCAGTACTTC.

In DNA, the CDR3 is TGTGCCAGCAGCTGGGACAACTACAATGAGCAGTTCTTC. It translates to CASSWDNYNEQFF. The V and J genes are TRBV5-4 and TRBJ2-1, with a weak D call TRBD1 (6 bases). CDR3 length: 13 residues. CDR1 and CDR2 (germline): SGHNT, YYREEE (reference sequence). The V and J ends lost 3 bases and 3 bases respectively, with 7 bases between them.

The chain has TRBV5-6 and TRBJ2-7; TRBD1 matches at 10 bases. The germline CDR1 and CDR2 sequences are SGHDT and YYEEEE. The CDR3 is 16 amino acids. V shed 0 bases, J shed 3 bases, and the junction held 6 bases outside the gene matches. CDR3 sequence reads: CASSLEGQGIYYEQYF. The CDR3 coding sequence is TGTGCCAGCAGCTTGGAGGGACAGGGGATCTACTACGAGCAGTACTTC.

V is TRBV6-7 and J is TRBJ2-3; D is possibly TRBD1 (6 bases). TRBV6-7 is an open reading frame, and its role is uncertain. This CDR3 is 17 amino acids long. Trimming removed 2 bases at V and 2 bases at J, with 17 bases between. The CDR3, as DNA: TGTGCCAGCAGTTACGGAGAAAAAGGACAGACCACAGATACGCAGTATTTT. Residues: CASSYGEKGQTTDTQYF.

CDR3 DNA sequence: TGTGCCAGCAGCTTAGGCAGGTTAGCCAAAAACATTCAGTACTTC. This sequence encodes CASSLGRLAKNIQYF. This sequence joins TRBV11-2 and TRBJ2-4; D is uncertain. V gave up 1 base and J gave up 0 bases, with 7 bases separating them. CDR1 is SGHAT and CDR2 is FQNNGV in the germline V gene. This CDR3 has 15 amino acids.

This clone was seen a handful of times. The chain couples TRBV28 to TRBJ1-1; D gene ambiguous. Germline CDR1 reads MDHEN; CDR2 reads SYDVKM. V gave up 3 bases and J gave up 2 bases, with 13 bases separating them. The CDR3 loop spans 15 amino acids. This CDR3 reads CASSFFQAGNTEAFF. The CDR3, as DNA: TGTGCCAGCAGTTTTTTCCAGGCAGGTAACACTGAAGCTTTCTTT. Complete variable domain (other parts from reference TRBV28 and TRBJ1-1): DVKVTQSSRYLVKRTGEKVFLECVQDMDHENMFWYRQDPGLGLRLIYFSYDVKMKEKGDIPEGYSVSREKKERFSLILESASTNQTSMYLCASSFFQAGNTEAFFGQGTRLTVV.

The V gene is TRBV4-1, the J gene TRBJ2-7, with TRBD1 as a possible D gene (6 bases). The CDR3 spans 15 residues. The V end lost 1 base, the J end lost 6 bases, and 16 bases lay between the germline ends. Germline CDR1 reads MGHRA; CDR2 reads YSYEKL. The CDR3 is CASSQGPRGAGEQYF. DNA for the CDR3: TGCGCCAGCAGCCAAGGACCCAGGGGCGCCGGCGAGCAGTACTTC.

The J gene is TRBJ1-2, the V gene TRBV5-1; possible D gene TRBD1, 5 bases. This CDR3 has 12 amino acids. V dropped 3 bases and J dropped 8 bases, with 11 bases sitting between them. The germline CDR1 and CDR2 sequences are SGHRS and YFSETQ. The CDR3: CASSSEGRGYTF. CDR3 DNA: TGCGCCAGCAGCTCGGAGGGGCGGGGCTACACCTTC.

This chain uses TRBV6-1 with TRBJ2-1; TRBD1 matches 8 bases. V trimming: 10 bases; J trimming: 8 bases; junction bases outside the gene matches: 10. Germline loops: CDR1 MNHNS, CDR2 SASEGT. This CDR3 spans 13 amino acids. The CDR3 coding sequence is TGTGCCACCAGACAGGGGAGGTGGGATGAGCAGTTCTTC. It translates to CATRQGRWDEQFF.

The J gene is TRBJ2-1, the V gene TRBV28; no definite D call. Trimming cost V 9 bases and J 7 bases, with 10 bases left between them. CDR1 and CDR2 from the germline V gene are MDHEN and SYDVKM. CDR3 length: 11 amino acids. The CDR3 DNA reads TGTGCCAGTGCAATTACTAATGAGCAGTTCTTC. As protein: CASAITNEQFF.

This chain joins TRBV5-1 and TRBJ2-1, with TRBD1 as a possible D gene (6 bases). The V end lost 2 bases, the J end lost 7 bases, and 7 bases lay between the germline ends. The V gene's germline CDR1 is SGHRS and CDR2 YFSETQ. This CDR3 spans 12 amino acids. CDR3: CASSLTGNEQFF. CDR3 DNA sequence: TGCGCCAGCAGCTTAACAGGGAATGAGCAGTTCTTC.

The chain combines TRBV7-6 with TRBJ1-1; possible D gene TRBD1, 6 bases. Trimming took 5 bases from V and 9 from J, leaving 16 bases between them. Looked up from germline, CDR1 is SGHVS and CDR2 is FNYEAQ. The CDR3 is made up of 13 amino acids. The DNA for the CDR3 is TGTGCCAGCAGCCCACTTTCGGGACAACAAGCTTTCTTT. It translates to CASSPLSGQQAFF.

The table lists this clone with a count of one. The CDR3 spells CASSSPGQGAVEAFF. The CDR3 DNA reads as TGTGCCAGCAGTTCCCCGGGACAGGGGGCTGTTGAAGCTTTCTTT. The chain joins TRBV6-6 to TRBJ1-1; 12 bases match TRBD1. CDR3 size: 15 residues. V was pared by 4 bases and J by 7 bases, with 7 bases of the junction left unmatched. The germline V gene encodes CDR1 MNHNY and CDR2 SVGAGI (reference sequence).

The rearrangement uses TRBV18 and TRBJ1-6; D is uncertain. There are 15 residues in the CDR3. The ends were cut back, 1 base at V and 3 bases at J, with 7 bases in the middle. Germline V gene lookup returns CDR1 KGHSH and CDR2 LQKENI. The CDR3: CASSPQSGYNSPLHF. CDR3 in DNA: TGTGCCAGCTCACCACAGTCAGGCTATAATTCACCCCTCCACTTT.

The chain carries TRBV5-4 and TRBJ2-5, with TRBD1 identical over 10 bases. CDR1 is SGHNT and CDR2 is YYREEE in the germline V gene (reference sequence). This CDR3 is built from 16 residues. The trim removed 4 bases at V and 2 bases at J, leaving 8 bases unmatched. Here the CDR3 DNA reads TGTGCCAGCAGCACCCCGGGACAGGGGAAACAAGAGACCCAGTACTTC. This translates into CASSTPGQGKQETQYF.

The rearrangement links TRBV2 to TRBJ1-2; D remains ambiguous. The germline V gene has CDR1 SNHLY and CDR2 FYNNEI. The CDR3 consists of 14 residues. Trimming shortened V by 4 bases and J by 2 bases, and 11 bases separated the two germline ends. The CDR3 DNA reads TGTGCCAGCAGTGCACTCACTTCCAACTATGGCTACACCTTC. Protein product: CASSALTSNYGYTF.

V is TRBV9 and J is TRBJ2-1, with 8 bases identical to TRBD2. The CDR3 totals 12 residues. CDR1 is SGDLS, CDR2 YYNGEE, per germline. V lost 10 bases and J lost 8; bases outside the gene matches: 8. The CDR3 is CARIGTRYEQFF. CDR3 DNA: TGTGCCCGCATCGGGACTAGGTATGAGCAGTTCTTC.

With respect to this clone: Other DNA sequences in this sample translate to the same CDR3. The genes are TRBV6-6 and TRBJ2-7, with a weak D call TRBD2 (6 bases). Trimming took off 5 bases at V and 2 bases at J, with 10 bases between the two ends. CDR1 and CDR2 (germline): MNHNY, SVGAGI (reference sequence). This CDR3 comprises 13 residues. This CDR3 reads CASSAGGPYEQYF. CDR3 coding DNA: TGTGCCAGCAGTGCTGGAGGGCCCTACGAGCAGTACTTC.

This chain links TRBV19 with TRBJ2-7; maybe TRBD2 (6 bases). CDR1 and CDR2 (germline): LNHDA, SQIVND (reference sequence). CDR3 length equals 13 residues. Trimming stripped 7 bases from V and 5 bases from J, with 15 bases between. In DNA, the CDR3 is TGTGCCAGTAAGGGACTTTCTCTCGACGAGCAGTACTTC. The encoded protein is CASKGLSLDEQYF.

This chain connects TRBV7-2 to TRBJ1-6, with 7 bases matching TRBD1. Germline loops: CDR1 SGHTA, CDR2 FQGNSA. This CDR3 region has 13 residues. The J segment lost 9 bases and the V segment lost 4 bases, leaving 3 bases of the junction unmatched. Written as DNA, the CDR3 is TGTGCCAGCAGCTCACAGGGGCGTTCACCCCTCCACTTT. Amino acids: CASSSQGRSPLHF.

This clone appeared once. This chain uses TRBV7-2 with TRBJ2-3; no clear D. Per germline, CDR1 SGHTA and CDR2 FQGNSA. This CDR3 has 13 residues. V was pared by 5 bases and J by 3 bases, with 9 bases between. CDR3 sequence: CASSELPTDTQYF. Here the CDR3 DNA reads TGTGCCAGCAGCGAACTTCCAACAGATACGCAGTATTTT.

The rearrangement links TRBV19 to TRBJ1-3, with D unresolved. Germline V gives CDR1 LNHDA, CDR2 SQIVND (reference sequence). The CDR3 sequence is 17 residues long. V was cut by 3 bases and J by 8 bases, with 23 bases left in between. This CDR3 is CASSIAPLNPVGDTIYF. The CDR3 DNA sequence: TGTGCCAGTAGTATCGCTCCTCTAAACCCGGTTGGTGACACCATATATTTT. The whole variable domain, filled in from reference TRBV19 and TRBJ1-3, reads DGGITQSPKYLFRKEGQNVTLSCEQNLNHDAMYWYRQDPGQGLRLIYYSQIVNDFQKGDIAEGYSVSREKKESFPLTVTSAQKNPTAFYLCASSIAPLNPVGDTIYFGEGSWLTVV.

V and J are TRBV28 and TRBJ1-2; D is undetermined. V was trimmed by 6 bases and J by 12 bases, leaving 29 bases between them. This CDR3 contains 16 residues. Looked up from germline, CDR1 is MDHEN and CDR2 is SYDVKM. CDR3 sequence: CASSEASGLWYSGHTF. CDR3 DNA sequence: TGTGCCAGCAGCGAAGCCAGTGGGCTCTGGTACAGCGGCCACACCTTC.